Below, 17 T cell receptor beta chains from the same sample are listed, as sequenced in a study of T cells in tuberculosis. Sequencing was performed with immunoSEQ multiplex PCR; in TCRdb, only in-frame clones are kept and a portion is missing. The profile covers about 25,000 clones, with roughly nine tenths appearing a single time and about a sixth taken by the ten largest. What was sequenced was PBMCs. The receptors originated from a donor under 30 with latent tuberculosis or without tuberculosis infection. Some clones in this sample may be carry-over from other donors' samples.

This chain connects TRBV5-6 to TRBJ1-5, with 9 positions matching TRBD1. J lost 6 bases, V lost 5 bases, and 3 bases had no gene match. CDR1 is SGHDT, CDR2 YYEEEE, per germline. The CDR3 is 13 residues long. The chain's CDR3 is CASSWDRVQPQHF. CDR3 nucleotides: TGTGCCAGCAGTTGGGACAGGGTTCAGCCCCAGCATTTT.

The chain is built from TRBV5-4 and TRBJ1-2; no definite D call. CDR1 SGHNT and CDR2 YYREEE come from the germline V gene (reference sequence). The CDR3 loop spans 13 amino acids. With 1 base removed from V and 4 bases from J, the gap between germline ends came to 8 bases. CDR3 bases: TGTGCCAGCAGCTTGTCCAATAGCTATGGCTACACCTTC. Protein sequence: CASSLSNSYGYTF.

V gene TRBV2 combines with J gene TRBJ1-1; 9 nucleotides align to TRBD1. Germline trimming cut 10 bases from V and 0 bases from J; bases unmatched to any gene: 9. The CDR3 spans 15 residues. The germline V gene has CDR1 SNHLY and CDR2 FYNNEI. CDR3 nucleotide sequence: TGTGCCACTCAGGACAGGGGTAAAATGAACACTGAAGCTTTCTTT. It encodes CATQDRGKMNTEAFF.

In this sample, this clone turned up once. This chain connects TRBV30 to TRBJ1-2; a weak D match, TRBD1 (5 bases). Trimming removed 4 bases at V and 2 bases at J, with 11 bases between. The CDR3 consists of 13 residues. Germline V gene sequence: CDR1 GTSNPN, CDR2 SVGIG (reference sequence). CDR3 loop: CAWTGLLNYGYTF. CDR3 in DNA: TGTGCCTGGACGGGACTGCTAAACTATGGCTACACCTTC.

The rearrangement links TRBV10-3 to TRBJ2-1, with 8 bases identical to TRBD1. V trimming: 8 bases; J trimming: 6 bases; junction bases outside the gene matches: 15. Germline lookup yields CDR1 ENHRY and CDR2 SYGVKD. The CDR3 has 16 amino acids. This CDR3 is CAIGPGQGLLTNEQFF. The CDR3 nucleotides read TGTGCCATCGGCCCTGGACAGGGTTTACTTACCAATGAGCAGTTCTTC.

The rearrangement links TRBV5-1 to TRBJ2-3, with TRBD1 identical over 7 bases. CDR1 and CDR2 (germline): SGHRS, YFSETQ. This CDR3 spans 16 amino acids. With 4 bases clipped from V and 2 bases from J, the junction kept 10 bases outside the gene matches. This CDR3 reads CASSRPGQSYTDTQYF. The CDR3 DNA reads TGCGCCAGCAGCCGACCGGGACAGTCGTACACAGATACGCAGTATTTT.

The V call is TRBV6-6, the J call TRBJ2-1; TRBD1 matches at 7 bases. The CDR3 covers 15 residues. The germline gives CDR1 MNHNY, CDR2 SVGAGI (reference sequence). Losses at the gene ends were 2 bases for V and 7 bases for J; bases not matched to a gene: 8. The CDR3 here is CASSYLRQGGNEQFF. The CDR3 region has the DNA TGTGCCAGCAGTTACCTTCGACAGGGTGGGAATGAGCAGTTCTTC.

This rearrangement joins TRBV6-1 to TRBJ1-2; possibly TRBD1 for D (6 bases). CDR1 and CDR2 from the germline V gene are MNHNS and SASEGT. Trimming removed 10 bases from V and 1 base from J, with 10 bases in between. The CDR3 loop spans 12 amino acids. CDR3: CATGQFNYGYTF. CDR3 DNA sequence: TGTGCCACCGGACAGTTTAACTATGGCTACACCTTC.

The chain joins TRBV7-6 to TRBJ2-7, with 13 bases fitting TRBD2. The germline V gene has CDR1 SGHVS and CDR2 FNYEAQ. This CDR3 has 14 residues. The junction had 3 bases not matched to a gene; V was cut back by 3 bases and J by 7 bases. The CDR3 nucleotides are TGTGCCAGCAGCTTGACTAGCGGGAGGCGTGAGCAGTACTTC. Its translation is CASSLTSGRREQYF. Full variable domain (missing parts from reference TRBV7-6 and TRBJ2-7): GAGVSQSPRYKVTKRGQDVALRCDPISGHVSLYWYRQALGQGPEFLTYFNYEAQQDKSGLPNDRFSAERPEGSISTLTIQRTEQRDSAMYRCASSLTSGRREQYFGPGTRLTVT.

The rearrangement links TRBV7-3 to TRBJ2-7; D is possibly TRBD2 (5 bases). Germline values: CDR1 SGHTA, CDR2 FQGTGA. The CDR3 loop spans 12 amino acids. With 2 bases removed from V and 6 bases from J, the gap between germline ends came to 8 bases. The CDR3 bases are TGTGCCAGCAGCTTAGGAGGTGGCGAGCAGTACTTC. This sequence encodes CASSLGGGEQYF.

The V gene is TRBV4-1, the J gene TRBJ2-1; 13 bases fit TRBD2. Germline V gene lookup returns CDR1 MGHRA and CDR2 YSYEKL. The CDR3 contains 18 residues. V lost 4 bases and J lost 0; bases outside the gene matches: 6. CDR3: CASSLTSGGSSSYNEQFF. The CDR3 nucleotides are TGCGCCAGCAGCCTGACTAGCGGGGGGTCGAGCTCCTACAATGAGCAGTTCTTC.

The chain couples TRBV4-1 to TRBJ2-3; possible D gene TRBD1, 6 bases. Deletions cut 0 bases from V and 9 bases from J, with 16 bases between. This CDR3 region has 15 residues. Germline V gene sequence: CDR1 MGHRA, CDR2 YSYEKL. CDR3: CASSQEDTGQLTQYF. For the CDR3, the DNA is TGCGCCAGCAGCCAAGAAGATACGGGACAACTAACGCAGTATTTT.

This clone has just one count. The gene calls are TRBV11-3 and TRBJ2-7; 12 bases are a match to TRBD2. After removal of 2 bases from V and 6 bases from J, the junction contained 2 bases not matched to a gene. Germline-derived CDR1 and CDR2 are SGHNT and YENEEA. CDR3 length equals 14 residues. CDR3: CASSLLAGGGEQYF. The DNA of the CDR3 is TGTGCCAGCAGCTTACTAGCGGGAGGGGGCGAGCAGTACTTC.

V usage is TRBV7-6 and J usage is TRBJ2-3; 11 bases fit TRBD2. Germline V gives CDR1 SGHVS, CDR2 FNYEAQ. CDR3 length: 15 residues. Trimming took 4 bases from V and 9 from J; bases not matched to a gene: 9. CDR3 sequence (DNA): TGTGCCAGCAGCTCCAATAGCGGGGGGGCTTGGACGCAGTATTTT. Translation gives CASSSNSGGAWTQYF.

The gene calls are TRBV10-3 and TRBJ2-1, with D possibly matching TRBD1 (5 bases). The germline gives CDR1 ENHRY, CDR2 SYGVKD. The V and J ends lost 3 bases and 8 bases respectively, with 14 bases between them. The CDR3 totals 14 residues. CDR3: CAISDYSLRDEQFF. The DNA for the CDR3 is TGTGCCATCAGTGACTATAGCCTCAGGGATGAGCAGTTCTTC.

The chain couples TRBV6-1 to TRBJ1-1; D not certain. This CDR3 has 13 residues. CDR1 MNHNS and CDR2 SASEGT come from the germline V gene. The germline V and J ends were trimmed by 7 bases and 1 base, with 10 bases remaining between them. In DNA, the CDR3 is TGTGCCAGCATGAGGATCTGGAACACTGAAGCTTTCTTT. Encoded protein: CASMRIWNTEAFF.

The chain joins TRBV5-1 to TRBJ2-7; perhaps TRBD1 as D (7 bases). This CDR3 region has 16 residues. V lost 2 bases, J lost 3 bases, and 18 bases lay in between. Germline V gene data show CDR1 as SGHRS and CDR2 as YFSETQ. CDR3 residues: CASSFTDRRVLYEQYF. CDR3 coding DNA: TGCGCCAGCAGCTTTACGGACAGGAGGGTGCTCTACGAGCAGTACTTC.